This T cell receptor beta chain was recorded in a study of cytomegalovirus exposure and HLA in healthy donors. Study outcomes and limitations: Specificity for CMV antigens was confirmed in vitro for three of the CMV-associated chains.

Some clones are missing from TCRdb's copy, which holds only in-frame ones; the method was immunoSEQ multiplex PCR. Among around 70,000 clones listed, 94% were seen once. The J segment lost 0 bases and the V segment lost 4 bases, leaving 6 bases of the junction unmatched. The CDR3 length is 17 residues. Germline-derived CDR1 and CDR2 are SGHTA and FQGNSA. Remarks on this clone: Its antigen is not identified.

The V gene is TRBV7-2, the J gene TRBJ2-7; 13 nucleotides line up with TRBD2. This TCR came from a woman under 30 in good health and CMV-seropositive. Sequencing was done on a sample of PBMCs. In DNA form, the CDR3 reads TGTGCCAGCAGCTCCAAAAGGACTAGCGGGGGCTCCTACGAGCAGTACTTC. The encoded protein is CASSSKRTSGGSYEQYF.